Below, 30 T cell receptor beta chains from the same sample are listed, as sequenced in a study of blood T cell repertoires in COVID-19. Sequencing used immunoSEQ multiplex PCR; TCRdb keeps in-frame clones, though not all of them. The sample holds 150,000 to 200,000 clones; roughly 90% are singletons and the top ten take less than 0.85%. Sequenced: PBMCs or T cells enriched from blood (not recorded which). All receptors derive from a woman in her late teens or twenties who had recovered from COVID-19.

This chain connects TRBV19 to TRBJ2-1, with 9 nucleotides matching TRBD2. The CDR3 totals 15 residues. Losses at the gene ends were 6 bases for V and 4 bases for J; bases not matched to a gene: 7. CDR1 is LNHDA, CDR2 SQIVND, per germline (reference sequence). The DNA of the CDR3 is TGTGCCAGTAGCCTCACTAGCGGGCCTTACAATGAGCAGTTCTTC. Protein: CASSLTSGPYNEQFF.

J is TRBJ1-5 and V is TRBV19; weak D call: TRBD1 (5 bases). Germline V lookup: CDR1 LNHDA, CDR2 SQIVND (reference sequence). The CDR3 spans 15 residues. V was pared by 4 bases and J by 2 bases, with 12 bases between. CDR3 sequence: CASSKGDRGNQPQHF. In DNA form, the CDR3 reads TGTGCCAGTAGTAAGGGTGACAGAGGCAATCAGCCCCAGCATTTT.

The gene calls are TRBV27 and TRBJ2-7; 8 bases align to TRBD1. The J segment lost 3 bases and the V segment lost 6 bases, leaving 7 bases of the junction unmatched. This CDR3 spans 14 amino acids. The germline V gene has CDR1 MNHEY and CDR2 SMNVEV (reference sequence). CDR3 nucleotides: TGTGCCAGCAGCGGGCAGGGGGCGGTCTACGAGCAGTACTTC. Amino acid sequence: CASSGQGAVYEQYF.

The chain couples TRBV9 to TRBJ2-2; the match to TRBD1 covers 9 bases. V shed 3 bases, J shed 6 bases, and the junction held 3 bases outside the gene matches. This CDR3 comprises 14 residues. Per germline, CDR1 SGDLS and CDR2 YYNGEE. The DNA for the CDR3 is TGTGCCAGCAGCGCGAGGACAGGGGCCGGGGAGCTGTTTTTT. This encodes CASSARTGAGELFF.

The chain uses TRBV7-2 and TRBJ2-1; D not resolved. Trimming took 1 base from V and 0 from J, leaving 7 bases between them. The length of the CDR3 is 15 residues. Germline CDR1 and CDR2: SGHTA and FQGNSA. The CDR3 coding sequence is TGTGCCAGCAGCTTAGAGTACAGCTCCTACAATGAGCAGTTCTTC. It codes for CASSLEYSSYNEQFF.

This clone was recorded once. The rearrangement uses TRBV2 and TRBJ1-3; D possibly corresponds to TRBD1 (6 bases). Germline values: CDR1 SNHLY, CDR2 FYNNEI. The CDR3 extends over 14 amino acids. V was trimmed by 4 bases and J by 0 bases, leaving 7 bases between them. The CDR3 DNA sequence: TGTGCCAGCAGTGGGGACATCTCTGGAAACACCATATATTTT. Translating it yields CASSGDISGNTIYF.

The J gene is TRBJ2-1, the V gene TRBV3-1 (or the pseudogene TRBV3-2); D is possibly TRBD1 (6 bases). CDR1 and CDR2 from the germline V gene are LGHDT and YNNKEL (reference sequence). Trimming pared 4 bases from V and 4 bases from J, leaving 11 bases between. CDR3 length: 14 residues. The DNA for the CDR3 is TGTGCCAGCAGCCCCCGGGACAAATACAATGAGCAGTTCTTC. Its protein product is CASSPRDKYNEQFF.

The genes are TRBV27 and TRBJ2-5, with a tentative D call TRBD1 (5 bases). The CDR3 contains 17 residues. The V gene's germline CDR1 is MNHEY and CDR2 SMNVEV (reference sequence). V lost 4 bases, J lost 4 bases, and 22 bases lay in between. CDR3 bases: TGTGCCAGCAGTTCCTTCCCGTTGCAGGGTGTGAGAGAGACCCAGTACTTC. Amino acid sequence: CASSSFPLQGVRETQYF.

This rearrangement joins TRBV5-1 to TRBJ2-7, with a possible D match to TRBD2 (6 bases). The germline CDR1 and CDR2 sequences are SGHRS and YFSETQ. This CDR3 spans 14 amino acids. V was cut by 2 bases and J by 5 bases, with 14 bases left in between. CDR3 in amino acids: CASSFISVADEQYF. Here the CDR3 DNA reads TGCGCCAGCAGCTTCATATCGGTAGCGGACGAGCAGTACTTC.

The chain has TRBV5-1 and TRBJ2-7; TRBD2 is a possible D gene (7 bases). This CDR3 has 16 amino acids. Germline V gives CDR1 SGHRS, CDR2 YFSETQ. V lost 4 bases, J lost 2 bases, and 19 bases lay in between. In DNA form, the CDR3 reads TGCGCCAGCAGCCAACCCTCCCCGGGGGGCACCTACGAGCAGTACTTC. Its protein product is CASSQPSPGGTYEQYF.

The chain uses TRBV6-5 and TRBJ1-5, with a weak D call TRBD1 (6 bases). Between the trimmed V and J ends, which lost 4 bases and 11 bases, there was a span of 12 bases. The CDR3 covers 12 residues. Germline CDR1 reads MNHEY; CDR2 reads SVGAGI. The CDR3 here is CASSSQGLAQHF. As DNA, the CDR3 is TGTGCCAGCAGTTCTCAGGGGTTGGCCCAGCATTTT.

This clone was found once. The V call is TRBV3-1 (or the pseudogene TRBV3-2), the J call TRBJ1-4, with D hard to call. Germline CDR1 LGHDT, CDR2 YNNKEL (reference sequence). The CDR3 length is 16 residues. V lost 0 bases to trimming and J lost 0 bases, with 8 bases between them. CDR3 residues: CASSQDPPSTNEKLFF. CDR3 in DNA: TGTGCCAGCAGCCAAGACCCCCCTTCAACTAATGAAAAACTGTTTTTT.

This sequence joins TRBV6-1 and TRBJ2-5; TRBD2 agrees at 8 bases. This CDR3 spans 20 amino acids. CDR1 and CDR2 (germline): MNHNS, SASEGT. The J segment lost 2 bases and the V segment lost 0 bases, leaving 17 bases of the junction unmatched. CDR3 sequence reads: CASSEATFRRSGGLQETQYF. The CDR3 nucleotides read TGTGCCAGCAGTGAAGCCACCTTCCGGAGGAGCGGGGGACTTCAAGAGACCCAGTACTTC.

The chain carries TRBV4-2 and TRBJ2-2, with 12 bases matching TRBD2. The CDR3 covers 17 residues. V lost 4 bases and J lost 1; bases outside the gene matches: 4. The germline V gene encodes CDR1 LGHNA and CDR2 YNFKEQ. CDR3 loop: CASSLGTSGLNTGELFF. CDR3 nucleotides: TGTGCCAGCAGCCTTGGGACTAGCGGGTTGAACACCGGGGAGCTGTTTTTT.

The chain links TRBV19 to TRBJ2-2; unclear D gene. Looked up from germline, CDR1 is LNHDA and CDR2 is SQIVND (reference sequence). V was pared by 5 bases and J by 3 bases, with 10 bases between. This CDR3 comprises 14 residues. The CDR3 sequence: CASSPESDTGELFF. CDR3 nucleotide sequence: TGTGCCAGTAGTCCTGAGTCGGACACCGGGGAGCTGTTTTTT. Full variable domain (remainder filled in from reference TRBV19 and TRBJ2-2): DGGITQSPKYLFRKEGQNVTLSCEQNLNHDAMYWYRQDPGQGLRLIYYSQIVNDFQKGDIAEGYSVSREKKESFPLTVTSAQKNPTAFYLCASSPESDTGELFFGEGSRLTVL.

This clone came up once. The chain has TRBV5-5 and TRBJ2-5, with TRBD2 identical over 11 bases. The CDR3 totals 16 residues. V was pared by 2 bases and J by 4 bases, with 7 bases of the junction left unmatched. CDR1 and CDR2 from the germline V gene are SGHKS and YYEKEE (reference sequence). The CDR3 spells CASSFLLAGAVETQYF. CDR3 in DNA: TGTGCCAGCAGCTTCCTACTAGCGGGAGCTGTAGAGACCCAGTACTTC. Supplemented by reference TRBV5-5 and TRBJ2-5, the full variable domain reads DAGVTQSPTHLIKTRGQQVTLRCSPISGHKSVSWYQQVLGQGPQFIFQYYEKEERGRGNFPDRFSARQFPNYSSELNVNALLLGDSALYLCASSFLLAGAVETQYFGPGTRLLVL.

This rearrangement joins TRBV30 to TRBJ1-1, with D possibly being TRBD1 (6 bases). Trimming took off 3 bases at V and 10 bases at J, with 12 bases between the two ends. CDR3 length equals 11 residues. Per the germline V gene, CDR1 is GTSNPN and CDR2 is SVGIG (reference sequence). This CDR3 reads CAWSRQVGAFF. CDR3 in DNA: TGTGCCTGGAGCCGACAGGTTGGAGCTTTCTTT.

The chain recombines TRBV30 with TRBJ1-1, with 7 bases aligning to TRBD1. The germline gives CDR1 GTSNPN, CDR2 SVGIG (reference sequence). CDR3 size: 12 residues. V dropped 5 bases and J dropped 3; count of bases not matched to a gene: 3. The CDR3 bases are TGTGCCTGGGGGCAGGGGGACACTGAAGCTTTCTTT. Translation gives CAWGQGDTEAFF.

The chain has TRBV12-5 and TRBJ1-1, with D perhaps matching TRBD1 (6 bases). The germline V gene has CDR1 LGHNT and CDR2 FRNRAP. This CDR3 has 14 amino acids. Trimming took 0 bases from V and 8 from J, leaving 13 bases between them. The CDR3 loop is CASGLVPPTGEAFF. Written as DNA, the CDR3 is TGTGCTAGTGGTTTGGTACCCCCGACAGGAGAAGCTTTCTTT.

The chain recombines TRBV5-1 with TRBJ2-5, with 7 bases lining up with TRBD2. The CDR3 covers 15 residues. With V trimmed by 2 bases and J by 2 bases, 6 bases remained unmatched. Germline V lookup: CDR1 SGHRS, CDR2 YFSETQ. CDR3 coding DNA: TGCGCCAGCAGCTTCCTAGCGGTAATGCAAGAGACCCAGTACTTC. It is translated as CASSFLAVMQETQYF.

The rearrangement links TRBV27 to TRBJ2-1, with 7 bases fitting TRBD2. V was pared by 6 bases and J by 4 bases, with 12 bases of the junction left unmatched. Germline V gives CDR1 MNHEY, CDR2 SMNVEV (reference sequence). The CDR3 is 16 amino acids. CDR3 residues: CASRPGGGSGYNEQFF. The CDR3 DNA follows: TGTGCCAGCAGACCAGGCGGCGGGAGCGGTTACAATGAGCAGTTCTTC.

This clone was detected a few times. V and J are TRBV12-5 and TRBJ1-2; 7 nucleotides align to TRBD1. Germline V gene data show CDR1 as LGHNT and CDR2 as FRNRAP. Unmatched junction bases numbered 15, after V lost 1 base and J lost 7 bases. This CDR3 region has 17 residues. Written as DNA, the CDR3 is TGTGCTAGTGGTTTGGCCCCTTTGGGACAGAAATATGGTGGCTACACCTTC. As protein: CASGLAPLGQKYGGYTF.

This clone was counted a few times. J is TRBJ2-7 and V is TRBV3-1 (or the pseudogene TRBV3-2); 7 nucleotides agree with TRBD2. Germline assignment: CDR1 LGHDT and CDR2 YNNKEL (reference sequence). The V segment lost 5 bases and the J segment 3 bases; nucleotides outside the gene matches: 13. The CDR3 loop spans 16 amino acids. The chain's CDR3 is CASSNRSSGVNYEQYF. CDR3 coding DNA: TGTGCCAGCAGCAACCGCTCTAGCGGCGTTAACTACGAGCAGTACTTC.

This rearrangement joins TRBV30 to TRBJ1-4; 7 nucleotides agree with TRBD1. This CDR3 has 17 amino acids. The germline CDR1 and CDR2 sequences are GTSNPN and SVGIG (reference sequence). The junction had 7 bases not matched to a gene; V was cut back by 0 bases and J by 0 bases. The CDR3 sequence is CAWSVAWTGATNEKLFF. CDR3 nucleotides: TGTGCCTGGAGTGTAGCATGGACAGGAGCAACTAATGAAAAACTGTTTTTT.

The chain combines TRBV27 with TRBJ1-2; D might be TRBD1 (5 bases). The CDR3 runs 17 residues. Germline CDR1 is MNHEY and CDR2 is SMNVEV (reference sequence). V lost 4 bases and J lost 3, with 21 bases in between. CDR3 bases: TGTGCCAGCAGTTACGGACCCCAGGGTTCTTTAGACTATGGCTACACCTTC. Translating gives CASSYGPQGSLDYGYTF.

This clone has only a few counts. The genes are TRBV19 and TRBJ2-2; TRBD2 might be the D (6 bases). Per the germline V gene, CDR1 is LNHDA and CDR2 is SQIVND (reference sequence). V was cut by 1 base and J by 7 bases, with 10 bases left in between. The CDR3 is made up of 14 amino acids. The CDR3 DNA reads TGTGCCAGTAGTATAGGAGCAGCGGGCGGGGAGCTGTTTTTT. Translating gives CASSIGAAGGELFF.

The chain uses TRBV19 and TRBJ2-2; TRBD1 matches at 9 bases. V was pared by 3 bases and J by 3 bases, with 8 bases of the junction left unmatched. Germline V gives CDR1 LNHDA, CDR2 SQIVND (reference sequence). The CDR3 runs 17 residues. The CDR3 loop is CASSMKTGGAYTGELFF. The CDR3 bases are TGTGCCAGTAGTATGAAAACAGGGGGCGCTTACACCGGGGAGCTGTTTTTT.

The CDR3 region is CASSLTGPGELFF. The CDR3 DNA reads as TGTGCCAGCAGTTTAACCGGTCCCGGGGAGCTGTTTTTT. This chain connects TRBV27 to TRBJ2-2; D not certain. This CDR3 has 13 amino acids. CDR1 is MNHEY, CDR2 SMNVEV, per germline (reference sequence). The V gene lost 2 bases and the J gene lost 6 bases, with 7 bases spanning the gap.

This chain joins TRBV6-5 and TRBJ2-1, with D perhaps TRBD1 (5 bases). CDR3 size: 14 residues. V dropped 4 bases and J dropped 7 bases, with 14 bases sitting between them. The V gene's germline CDR1 is MNHEY and CDR2 SVGAGI. CDR3: CASSSRQGANEQFF. The DNA of the CDR3 is TGTGCCAGCAGTTCGCGACAAGGGGCGAATGAGCAGTTCTTC.

The V gene is TRBV7-8, the J gene TRBJ1-5; 8 bases fit TRBD1. The CDR3 covers 15 residues. Per germline, CDR1 SGHVS and CDR2 FQNEAQ. V trimming: 5 bases; J trimming: 2 bases; junction bases outside the gene matches: 5. Written as DNA, the CDR3 is TGTGCCAGCAGCAACAAGGGACAGGGCAATCAGCCCCAGCATTTT. As protein: CASSNKGQGNQPQHF. Using reference TRBV7-8 and TRBJ1-5 for the parts outside the CDR3, the full variable domain is GAGVSQSPRYKVAKRGQDVALRCDPISGHVSLFWYQQALGQGPEFLTYFQNEAQLDKSGLPSDRFFAERPEGSVSTLKIQRTQQEDSAVYLCASSNKGQGNQPQHFGDGTRLSIL.